Listed here are 10 T cell receptor beta chains from one sample, sequenced in a study of blood T cell repertoires in COVID-19. Repertoires were generated with immunoSEQ multiplex PCR, while TCRdb's copy carries only in-frame clones and drops some. Of fewer than 350,000 clones in the sample, roughly nine tenths are singletons; the top ten hold 9.5% to 15%. Source material: peripheral blood. Receptors originate from a woman under 40 with COVID-19, enrolled during active disease.

The rearrangement joins TRBV2 to TRBJ2-7; maybe TRBD2 (6 bases). Trimming pared 7 bases from V and 0 bases from J, leaving 10 bases between. There are 13 residues in the CDR3. Germline CDR1 is SNHLY and CDR2 is FYNNEI. The CDR3 here is CASNKGLSYEQYF. For the CDR3, the DNA is TGTGCCAGCAACAAGGGACTCTCCTACGAGCAGTACTTC. Full variable domain (remainder filled in from reference TRBV2 and TRBJ2-7): EPEVTQTPSHQVTQMGQEVILRCVPISNHLYFYWYRQILGQKVEFLVSFYNNEISEKSEIFDDQFSVERPDGSNFTLKIRSTKLEDSAMYFCASNKGLSYEQYFGPGTRLTVT.

The chain uses TRBV4-1 and TRBJ2-5; 12 positions match TRBD2. This CDR3 contains 18 residues. V shed 3 bases and J 3 bases; nucleotides not matched to a gene: 11. Germline lookup yields CDR1 MGHRA and CDR2 YSYEKL. In nucleotides, the CDR3 is TGCGCCAGCAGCCACCGAGGGGCTAGCGGGGGGGCCAAAGAGACCCAGTACTTC. Amino acid sequence: CASSHRGASGGAKETQYF.

The V call is TRBV10-3, the J call TRBJ2-7; maybe TRBD1 (5 bases). Trimming left V 7 bases short and J 0 bases short, with 22 bases between. This CDR3 contains 17 residues. Germline V gives CDR1 ENHRY, CDR2 SYGVKD. CDR3 amino acids: CAIKGGEETVFSYEQYF. CDR3 DNA: TGTGCCATCAAGGGCGGTGAGGAGACAGTTTTCTCCTACGAGCAGTACTTC.

V is TRBV14 and J is TRBJ2-3; D is possibly TRBD1 (5 bases). The CDR3 length is 15 residues. Germline CDR1 and CDR2: SGHDN and FVKESK. V lost 2 bases and J 7 bases, leaving 16 bases between the germline ends. The CDR3 DNA follows: TGTGCCAGCAGCCAACAGGGAAACGCAATCCATACGCAGTATTTT. It is translated as CASSQQGNAIHTQYF.

This clone has a single count. The chain combines TRBV27 with TRBJ1-4; D is possibly TRBD1 (6 bases). V dropped 6 bases and J dropped 0 bases, with 8 bases sitting between them. CDR1 and CDR2 (germline): MNHEY, SMNVEV (reference sequence). This CDR3 has 14 amino acids. CDR3 protein: CASRWTATNEKLFF. Written as DNA, the CDR3 is TGTGCCAGCAGATGGACAGCAACTAATGAAAAACTGTTTTTT. Supplemented by reference TRBV27 and TRBJ1-4, the full variable domain reads EAQVTQNPRYLITVTGKKLTVTCSQNMNHEYMSWYRQDPGLGLRQIYYSMNVEVTDKGDVPEGYKVSRKEKRNFPLILESPSPNQTSLYFCASRWTATNEKLFFGSGTQLSVL.

The chain has TRBV19 and TRBJ1-6; TRBD1 aligns across 10 bases. V trimming: 3 bases; J trimming: 9 bases; junction bases outside the gene matches: 2. Germline V gene data show CDR1 as LNHDA and CDR2 as SQIVND (reference sequence). This CDR3 has 14 amino acids. The CDR3 DNA sequence: TGTGCCAGTAGTATCGACAGGGGGCTTTCACCCCTCCACTTT. Protein sequence: CASSIDRGLSPLHF.

This chain uses TRBV5-1 with TRBJ2-7; D perhaps matches TRBD2 (6 bases). Trimming removed 0 bases at V and 3 bases at J, with 10 bases between. From germline, CDR1 is SGHRS and CDR2 YFSETQ. The CDR3 spans 14 residues. The CDR3 protein is CASSLAGEGYEQYF. In nucleotides, the CDR3 is TGCGCCAGCAGCTTGGCGGGGGAAGGCTACGAGCAGTACTTC.

This clone has just a few counts. Other DNA sequences in the same sample also yield this CDR3. The chain links TRBV2 to TRBJ2-7, with D uncertain. Between the trimmed V and J ends, which lost 4 bases and 4 bases, there was a span of 5 bases. Germline CDR1 is SNHLY and CDR2 is FYNNEI. This CDR3 has 11 amino acids. Written as DNA, the CDR3 is TGTGCCAGCAGTGGGGCGTACGAGCAGTACTTC. Amino acid sequence: CASSGAYEQYF.

The chain is built from TRBV30 and TRBJ2-1; the match to TRBD1 covers 9 bases. Trimming removed 5 bases from V and 5 bases from J; junction bases left unmatched: 1. CDR3 length: 12 residues. CDR1 and CDR2 from the germline V gene are GTSNPN and SVGIG (reference sequence). The CDR3 DNA reads TGTGCCTGGGACAGGGGGAACAATGAGCAGTTCTTC. Translation: CAWDRGNNEQFF. Full variable domain (missing parts from reference TRBV30 and TRBJ2-1): SQTIHQWPATLVQPVGSPLSLECTVEGTSNPNLYWYRQAAGRGLQLLFYSVGIGQISSEVPQNLSASRPQDRQFILSSKKLLLSDSGFYLCAWDRGNNEQFFGPGTRLTVL.

The chain is built from TRBV9 and TRBJ2-3; 10 bases fit TRBD2. J was trimmed by 6 bases and V by 1 base; bases with no gene match: 5. Germline-derived CDR1 and CDR2 are SGDLS and YYNGEE. CDR3 length equals 15 residues. The CDR3 nucleotides are TGTGCCAGCAGCGTAAGCGGGGGGGCCGCGGATACGCAGTATTTT. Translating it yields CASSVSGGAADTQYF. The whole variable domain, remainder taken from reference TRBV9 and TRBJ2-3, is DSGVTQTPKHLITATGQRVTLRCSPRSGDLSVYWYQQSLDQGLQFLIQYYNGEERAKGNILERFSAQQFPDLHSELNLSSLELGDSALYFCASSVSGGAADTQYFGPGTRLTVL.